Sequencing of this T cell receptor beta chain was carried out in a study of T cells after posttransplantation cyclophosphamide. Sequencing was performed with immunoSEQ multiplex PCR; in TCRdb, only in-frame clones are kept and a portion is missing. The sample holds approximately 15,000 clones, roughly 94% seen once. Losses at the gene ends were 3 bases for V and 6 bases for J; bases not matched to a gene: 7. Germline V gene data show CDR1 as KGHSH and CDR2 as LQKENI. This CDR3 is built from 14 residues. Cells defined as naive were viable CD3+CD4+ or CD3+CD8+ and CCR7+CD45RA+CD45RO-CD95-CD27+CD28+. Remarks on this clone: Its target is not known.

Study observations and caveats: Later blood repertoires were often dominated by clones from the donor CD8+ memory compartment. Tissue-infiltrating T cells from skin or gut overlapped little with blood T cells.

Sequencing was performed on naive CD4+ T cells sorted from blood. The TCR originated in a woman aged 50 to 60 in good health and a related stem cell transplant donor. The chain uses TRBV18 and TRBJ2-7; the match to TRBD1 covers 8 bases. The CDR3 bases are TGTGCCAGCTCACCCGACAGGGGATTGGGCGAGCAGTACTTC. Translated, it gives CASSPDRGLGEQYF.